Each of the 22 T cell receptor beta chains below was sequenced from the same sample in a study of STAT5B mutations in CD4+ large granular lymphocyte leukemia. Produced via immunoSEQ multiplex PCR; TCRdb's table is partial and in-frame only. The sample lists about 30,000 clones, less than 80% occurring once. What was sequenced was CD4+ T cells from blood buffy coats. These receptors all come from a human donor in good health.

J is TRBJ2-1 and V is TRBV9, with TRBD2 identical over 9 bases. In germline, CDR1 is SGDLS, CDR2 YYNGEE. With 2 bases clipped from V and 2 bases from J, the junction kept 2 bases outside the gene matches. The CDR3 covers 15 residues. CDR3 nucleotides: TGTGCCAGCAGCGTCCTAGCGGGGACCTACAATGAGCAGTTCTTC. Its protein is CASSVLAGTYNEQFF.

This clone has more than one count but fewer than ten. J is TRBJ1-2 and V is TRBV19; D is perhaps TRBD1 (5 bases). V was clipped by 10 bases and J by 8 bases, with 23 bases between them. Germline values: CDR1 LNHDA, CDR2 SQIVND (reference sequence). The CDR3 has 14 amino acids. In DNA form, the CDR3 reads TGTGCCACCCGGGACGGTCTAGGGGTAAAGGGCTACACCTTC. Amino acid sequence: CATRDGLGVKGYTF.

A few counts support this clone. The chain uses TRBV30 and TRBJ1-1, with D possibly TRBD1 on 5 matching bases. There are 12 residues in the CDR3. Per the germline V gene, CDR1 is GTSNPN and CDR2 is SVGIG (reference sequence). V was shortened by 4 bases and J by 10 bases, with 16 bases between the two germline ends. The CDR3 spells CAWKTVGGIAFF. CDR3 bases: TGTGCCTGGAAGACGGTTGGGGGTATAGCTTTCTTT.

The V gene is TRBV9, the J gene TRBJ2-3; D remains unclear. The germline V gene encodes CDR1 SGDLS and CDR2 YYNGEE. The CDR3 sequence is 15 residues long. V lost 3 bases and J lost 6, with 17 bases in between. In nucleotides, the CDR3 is TGTGCCAGCAGCGCCGACCACCAGAGTTGGGATACGCAGTATTTT. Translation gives CASSADHQSWDTQYF.

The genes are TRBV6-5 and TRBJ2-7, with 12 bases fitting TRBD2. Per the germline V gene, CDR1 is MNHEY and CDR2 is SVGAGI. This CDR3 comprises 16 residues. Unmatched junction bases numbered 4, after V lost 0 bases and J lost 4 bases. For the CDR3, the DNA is TGTGCCAGCAGTTACTCAGGACTAGCGGGGACGTACGAGCAGTACTTC. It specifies CASSYSGLAGTYEQYF.

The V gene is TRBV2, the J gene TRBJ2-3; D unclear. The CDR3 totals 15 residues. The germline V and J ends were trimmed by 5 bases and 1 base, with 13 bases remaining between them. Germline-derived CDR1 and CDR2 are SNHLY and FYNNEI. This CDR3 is CASSLLRFGTDTQYF. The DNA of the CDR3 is TGTGCCAGCAGTTTGCTTCGATTTGGCACAGATACGCAGTATTTT.

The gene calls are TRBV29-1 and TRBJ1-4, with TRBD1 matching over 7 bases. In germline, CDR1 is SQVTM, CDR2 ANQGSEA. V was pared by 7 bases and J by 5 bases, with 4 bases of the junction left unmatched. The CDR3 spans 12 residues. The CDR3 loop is CSGGDRNEKLFF. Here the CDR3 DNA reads TGCAGCGGGGGGGACAGAAATGAAAAACTGTTTTTT. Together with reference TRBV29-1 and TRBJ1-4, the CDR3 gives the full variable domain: SAVISQKPSRDICQRGTSLTIQCQVDSQVTMMFWYRQQPGQSLTLIATANQGSEATYESGFVIDKFPISRPNLTFSTLTVSNMSPEDSSIYLCSGGDRNEKLFFGSGTQLSVL.

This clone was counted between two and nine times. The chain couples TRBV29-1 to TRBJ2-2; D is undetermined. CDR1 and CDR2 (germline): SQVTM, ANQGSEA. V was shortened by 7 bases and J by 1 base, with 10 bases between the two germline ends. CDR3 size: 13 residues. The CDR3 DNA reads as TGCAGCGCTCCCTGGGGGAACACCGGGGAGCTGTTTTTT. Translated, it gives CSAPWGNTGELFF.

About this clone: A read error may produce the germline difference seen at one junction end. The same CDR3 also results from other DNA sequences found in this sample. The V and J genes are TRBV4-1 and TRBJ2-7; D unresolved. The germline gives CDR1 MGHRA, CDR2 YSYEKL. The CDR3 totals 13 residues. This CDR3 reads CASSQGLSYEQYF. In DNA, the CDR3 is TGCGCCAGCAGTCAAGGTCTGAGTTACGAGCAGTACTTC.

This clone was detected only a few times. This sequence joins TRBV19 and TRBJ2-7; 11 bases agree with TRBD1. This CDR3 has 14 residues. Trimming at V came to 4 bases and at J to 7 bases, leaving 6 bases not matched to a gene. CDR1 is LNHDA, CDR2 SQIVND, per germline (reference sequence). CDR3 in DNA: TGTGCCAGTAGTACTGGACAGGGGGCGTCTGAGCAGTACTTC. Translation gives CASSTGQGASEQYF.

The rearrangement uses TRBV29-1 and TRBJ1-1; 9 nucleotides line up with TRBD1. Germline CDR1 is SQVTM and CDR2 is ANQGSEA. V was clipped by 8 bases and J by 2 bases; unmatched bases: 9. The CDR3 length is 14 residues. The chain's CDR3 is CSHRQGDVNTEAFF. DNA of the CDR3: TGCAGCCACAGACAGGGGGACGTAAACACTGAAGCTTTCTTT.

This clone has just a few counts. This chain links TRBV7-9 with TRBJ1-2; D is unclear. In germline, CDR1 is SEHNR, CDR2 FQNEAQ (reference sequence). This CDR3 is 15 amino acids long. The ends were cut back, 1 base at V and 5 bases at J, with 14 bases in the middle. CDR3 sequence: CASSLVPNLKYGYTF. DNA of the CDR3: TGTGCCAGCAGCTTAGTCCCTAACCTTAAATATGGCTACACCTTC. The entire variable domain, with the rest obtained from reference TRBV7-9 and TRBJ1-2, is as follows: DTGVSQNPRHKITKRGQNVTFRCDPISEHNRLYWYRQTLGQGPEFLTYFQNEAQLEKSRLLSDRFSAERPKGSFSTLEIQRTEQGDSAMYLCASSLVPNLKYGYTFGSGTRLTVV.

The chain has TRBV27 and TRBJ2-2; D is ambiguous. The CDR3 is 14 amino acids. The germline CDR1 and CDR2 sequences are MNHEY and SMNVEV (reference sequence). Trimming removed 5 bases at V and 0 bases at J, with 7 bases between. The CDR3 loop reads CASSTNTNTGELFF. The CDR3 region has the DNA TGTGCCAGCAGTACCAATACGAACACCGGGGAGCTGTTTTTT.

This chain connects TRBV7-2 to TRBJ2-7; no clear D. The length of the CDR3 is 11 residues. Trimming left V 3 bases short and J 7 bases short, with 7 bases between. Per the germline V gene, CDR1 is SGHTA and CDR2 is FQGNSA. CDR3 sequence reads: CASSLVWEQYF. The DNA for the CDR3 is TGTGCCAGCAGCTTGGTGTGGGAGCAGTACTTC.

CDR3 sequence (DNA): TGTGCCAGCTCACCAAATCTCCAAGAGACCCAGTACTTC. Translating gives CASSPNLQETQYF. The chain links TRBV18 to TRBJ2-5; D call uncertain. Trimming took off 2 bases at V and 1 base at J, with 5 bases between the two ends. The CDR3 is 13 residues long. Germline CDR1 is KGHSH and CDR2 is LQKENI.

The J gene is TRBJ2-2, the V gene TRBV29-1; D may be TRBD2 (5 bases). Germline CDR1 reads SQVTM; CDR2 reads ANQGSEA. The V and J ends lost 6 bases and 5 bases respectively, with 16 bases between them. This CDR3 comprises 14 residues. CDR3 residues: CSVKRTGGTGELFF. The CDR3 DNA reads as TGCAGCGTCAAACGGACGGGCGGGACCGGGGAGCTGTTTTTT.

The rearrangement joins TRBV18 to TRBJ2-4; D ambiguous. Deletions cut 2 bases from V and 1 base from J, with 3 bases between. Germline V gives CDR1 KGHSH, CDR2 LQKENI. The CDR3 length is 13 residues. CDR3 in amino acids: CASSPGAKNIQYF. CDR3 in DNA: TGTGCCAGCTCACCAGGGGCCAAAAACATTCAGTACTTC. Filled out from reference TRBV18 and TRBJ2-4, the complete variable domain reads NAGVMQNPRHLVRRRGQEARLRCSPMKGHSHVYWYRQLPEEGLKFMVYLQKENIIDESGMPKERFSAEFPKEGPSILRIQQVVRGDSAAYFCASSPGAKNIQYFGAGTRLSVL.

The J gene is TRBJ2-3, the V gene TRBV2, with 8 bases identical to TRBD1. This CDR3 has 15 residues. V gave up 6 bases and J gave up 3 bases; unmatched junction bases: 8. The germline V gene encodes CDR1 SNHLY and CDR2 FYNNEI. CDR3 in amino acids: CASSGQGSTTDTQYF. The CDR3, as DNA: TGTGCCAGCAGCGGACAGGGAAGTACAACAGATACGCAGTATTTT.

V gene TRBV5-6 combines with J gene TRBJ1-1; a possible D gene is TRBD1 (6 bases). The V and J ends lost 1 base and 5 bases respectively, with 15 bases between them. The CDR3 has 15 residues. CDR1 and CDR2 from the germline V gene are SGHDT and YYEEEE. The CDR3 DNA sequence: TGTGCCAGCAGCTTGAGAGGCAGGGGTGGTACTGAAGCTTTCTTT. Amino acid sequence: CASSLRGRGGTEAFF.

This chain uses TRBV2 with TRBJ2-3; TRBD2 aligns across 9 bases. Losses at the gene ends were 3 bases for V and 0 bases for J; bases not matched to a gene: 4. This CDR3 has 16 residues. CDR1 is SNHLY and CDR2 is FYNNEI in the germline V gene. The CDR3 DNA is TGTGCCAGCAGTGACGGCGGGAGGGTTAGCACAGATACGCAGTATTTT. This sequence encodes CASSDGGRVSTDTQYF. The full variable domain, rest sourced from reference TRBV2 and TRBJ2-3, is EPEVTQTPSHQVTQMGQEVILRCVPISNHLYFYWYRQILGQKVEFLVSFYNNEISEKSEIFDDQFSVERPDGSNFTLKIRSTKLEDSAMYFCASSDGGRVSTDTQYFGPGTRLTVL.

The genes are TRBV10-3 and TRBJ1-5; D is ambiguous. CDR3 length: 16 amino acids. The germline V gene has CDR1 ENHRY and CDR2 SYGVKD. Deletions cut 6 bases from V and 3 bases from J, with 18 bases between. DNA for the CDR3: TGTGCCATCAGCGACCATTCCGCTAGACCCAATCAGCCCCAGCATTTT. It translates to CAISDHSARPNQPQHF.

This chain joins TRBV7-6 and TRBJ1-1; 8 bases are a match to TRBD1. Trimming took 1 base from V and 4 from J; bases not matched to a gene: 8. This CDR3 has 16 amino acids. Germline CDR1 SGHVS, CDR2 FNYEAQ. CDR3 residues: CASSLGIQGAGTEAFF. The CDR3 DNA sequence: TGTGCCAGCAGCTTAGGGATTCAGGGGGCCGGCACTGAAGCTTTCTTT.